This T cell receptor (beta chain) was documented in a study of T cell changes during pregnancy in multiple sclerosis. The protocol was immunoSEQ multiplex PCR, while the TCRdb copy is restricted to in-frame clones and leaves out a portion. The data show 60,000 to 75,000 clones, roughly nine tenths seen once. CDR3 size: 15 residues. The germline gives CDR1 SGHVS, CDR2 FNYEAQ. Trimming pared 5 bases from V and 6 bases from J, leaving 14 bases between. The starting material was peripheral blood, obtained before pregnancy. The gene calls are TRBV7-6 and TRBJ1-6, with D perhaps TRBD1 (5 bases). The TCR was taken from a female donor with multiple sclerosis, enrolled in a pregnancy study. The CDR3 loop is CASSRSDSFNSPLHF. In nucleotides, the CDR3 is TGTGCCAGCAGCCGATCCGACAGCTTTAATTCACCCCTCCACTTT.